The entry below describes one TCR beta chain. This specimen comes from a study of CD8 T cells in Susac syndrome. The CDR3 is 14 amino acids. Germline V CDR1 and CDR2: SGHTA, FQGNSA. V lost 5 bases and J 0 bases, leaving 10 bases between the germline ends. RNA was extracted with the RNeasy kit, and a quantity of roughly 0.5 to 1 ug was reverse transcribed using random hexamers. MiXCR was run by TCRdb on the immunoSEQ multiplex PCR reads, yielding one entry per CDR3 protein. Of about 140,000 distinct CDR3 sequences listed, 94% were seen once; the top ten hold 0.27%. Sequencing used CD8+ T cells from PBMCs. This receptor was obtained from a human donor in good health. The chain employs TRBV7-2 and TRBJ1-2, with D hard to call. The CDR3 sequence: CASSPLTANYGYTF. As DNA, the CDR3 is TGTGCCAGCAGCCCCTTAACAGCTAACTATGGCTACACCTTC.